This is a list of T cell receptor beta chains from one sample in a study of stem cell transplantation in POMP-related autoinflammatory disease. Assay used: immunoSEQ multiplex PCR; TCRdb lists only in-frame clones, some missing. The table records about 7,200 clones, 83% of them present only once. The specimen sequenced was a CXCR5-defined cell subset from PBMCs. Receptors were obtained from a human donor in good health. Both conserved end residues are part of each CDR3. A D gene is named only where the DNA matches it firmly. Size is omitted from some rows. Given values are once, few, many or a class for expanded clones.

V gene	D gene	J gene	clone size	CDR3 protein	CDR3 DNA
TRBV18	NA	TRBJ1-2	NA	CASSPLGESGGYTF	TGTGCCAGCTCACCGCTGGGGGAGTCAGGCGGCTACACCTTC
TRBV27	NA	TRBJ2-7	once	CASSNLGGGHEQYF	TGTGCCAGCAGCAACCTTGGGGGGGGCCACGAGCAGTACTTC
TRBV4-1	NA	TRBJ2-2	NA	CASSQVLAGELFF	TGCGCCAGCAGCCAAGTGCTGGCCGGGGAGCTGTTTTTT
TRBV5-6	TRBD2	TRBJ2-3	NA	CASSRGLEQTDTQYF	TGTGCCAGCAGCAGGGGACTAGAGCAAACAGATACGCAGTATTTT
TRBV7-6	TRBD2	TRBJ2-5	once	CASSWSGGAFETQYF	TGTGCCAGCAGCTGGAGCGGGGGGGCCTTCGAGACCCAGTACTTC
TRBV4-3	NA	TRBJ2-2	few	CASSPDREGTGELFF	TGCGCCAGCAGCCCGGACAGGGAGGGCACCGGGGAGCTGTTTTTT
TRBV29-1	TRBD1	TRBJ2-4	NA	CSVVTGGRKNIQYF	TGCAGCGTTGTAACAGGGGGGAGAAAAAACATTCAGTACTTC
TRBV6-1	TRBD1	TRBJ1-1	NA	CASSRDRNTEAFF	TGTGCCAGCAGCCGGGACAGAAACACTGAAGCTTTCTTT
TRBV5-1	NA	TRBJ2-7	NA	CASSLSPWGDEQYF	TGCGCCAGCAGCTTGTCCCCTTGGGGGGACGAGCAGTACTTC
TRBV7-8	NA	TRBJ1-5	NA	CASSSGGGGDQPQHF	TGTGCCAGCAGCTCGGGGGGTGGGGGAGATCAGCCCCAGCATTTT
TRBV2	NA	TRBJ2-1	NA	CASSESSRGNLGNEQFF	TGTGCCAGCAGTGAAAGCTCTCGGGGAAACTTGGGCAATGAGCAGTTCTTC
TRBV10-3	TRBD1	TRBJ2-7	once	CAISTSTGSYEQYF	TGTGCCATCAGTACTTCGACAGGGTCCTACGAGCAGTACTTC
TRBV28	NA	TRBJ1-1	few	CASRTTGSTEAFF	TGTGCCAGCAGGACCACGGGGAGCACTGAAGCTTTCTTT
TRBV7-9	NA	TRBJ2-5	NA	CASKGSWGETQYF	TGTGCCAGCAAAGGATCCTGGGGGGAGACCCAGTACTTC
TRBV5-4	NA	TRBJ2-7	NA	CASSSHGAFASYEQYF	TGTGCCAGCAGCTCCCACGGGGCGTTTGCCTCCTACGAGCAGTACTTC
TRBV10-3	NA	TRBJ1-1	NA	CAISAGLRDVGAFF	TGTGCCATCAGCGCCGGCCTCCGGGACGTTGGAGCTTTCTTT
TRBV18	TRBD1	TRBJ2-5	once	CASSPRQGRETQYF	TGTGCCAGCTCACCAAGACAGGGGAGAGAGACCCAGTACTTC